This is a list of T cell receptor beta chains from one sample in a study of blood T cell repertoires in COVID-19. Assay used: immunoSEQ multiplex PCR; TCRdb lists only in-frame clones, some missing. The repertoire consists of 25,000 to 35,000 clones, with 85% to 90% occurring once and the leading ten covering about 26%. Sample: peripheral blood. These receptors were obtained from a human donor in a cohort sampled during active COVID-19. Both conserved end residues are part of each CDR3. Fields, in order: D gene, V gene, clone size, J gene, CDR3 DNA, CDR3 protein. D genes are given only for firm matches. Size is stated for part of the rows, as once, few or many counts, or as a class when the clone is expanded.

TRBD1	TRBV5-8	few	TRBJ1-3	TGTGCCAGCAGCCCGGGGACAGCCTCTGGAAACACCATATATTTT	CASSPGTASGNTIYF
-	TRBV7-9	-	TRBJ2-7	TGTGCCAGCAGCTTTCCTCGCATCGACACAATTTCCTACGAGCAGTACTTC	CASSFPRIDTISYEQYF
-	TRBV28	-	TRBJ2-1	TGTGCCAGCAGCAGCGGACAGAATGAGCAGTTCTTC	CASSSGQNEQFF
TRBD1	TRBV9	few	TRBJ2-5	TGTGCCAGCAGCCGGGGACAGGGAGCAAGAGGGTCCCAGTACTTC	CASSRGQGARGSQYF
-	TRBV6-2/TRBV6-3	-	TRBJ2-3	TGTGCCAGCAGTTCAGTGGGCCAAACAGATACGCAGTATTTT	CASSSVGQTDTQYF
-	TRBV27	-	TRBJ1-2	TGTGCCAGCAGTTTGGCGGCTAACTATGGCTACACCTTC	CASSLAANYGYTF
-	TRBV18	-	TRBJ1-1	TGTGCCAGTGGAGCAGCTTTGAACACTGAAGCTTTCTTT	CASGAALNTEAFF
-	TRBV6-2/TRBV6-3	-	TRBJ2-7	TGTGCCAGCAGTTACTTGACGGGGAGCTCCTACGAGCAGTACTTC	CASSYLTGSSYEQYF
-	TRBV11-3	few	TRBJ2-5	TGTGCCAGCGGCCCGACTGAAGAGAGCGGTGAAGAGACCCAGTACTTC	CASGPTEESGEETQYF
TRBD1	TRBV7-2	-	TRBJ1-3	TGTGCCAGCAGCATCGGACAGGGTCAAAACACCATATATTTT	CASSIGQGQNTIYF
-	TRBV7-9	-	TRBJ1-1	TGTGCCAGCAGCCGCCTAGGACAGGAAGCTTTCTTT	CASSRLGQEAFF
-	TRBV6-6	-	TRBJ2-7	TGTGCCAGCACCAACCCGAGGCAGGGTGGCCACGAGCAGTACTTC	CASTNPRQGGHEQYF
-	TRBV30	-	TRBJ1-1	TGTGCCTGGGGGAAGAGGAGGCTTGAAGCTTTCTTT	CAWGKRRLEAFF
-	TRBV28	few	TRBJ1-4	TGTGCCAGCAGTTTATGGGGGGCGGCGCAGGAAAAACTGTTTTTT	CASSLWGAAQEKLFF
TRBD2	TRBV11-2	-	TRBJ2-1	TGTGCCAGCAGCTTAGATGGACTAGCGGGGGGGAGCTCCTACAATGAGCAGTTCTTC	CASSLDGLAGGSSYNEQFF
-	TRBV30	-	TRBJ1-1	TGTGCCTGGGATGAGATGAACACTGAAGCTTTCTTT	CAWDEMNTEAFF
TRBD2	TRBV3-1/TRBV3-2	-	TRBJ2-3	TGTGCCAGCAGCCCAAGACTAGCGGAGAGCACAGATACGCAGTATTTT	CASSPRLAESTDTQYF
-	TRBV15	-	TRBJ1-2	TGTGCCACCAGCAAAACAGGGTTCTCGGCTAACTATGGCTACACCTTC	CATSKTGFSANYGYTF
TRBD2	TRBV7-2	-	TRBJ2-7	TGTGCCAGCAGCGTTAGCGGGGGTGGCCGCGAGCAGTACTTC	CASSVSGGGREQYF
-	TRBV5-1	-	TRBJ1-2	TGCGCCAGCAGCTGGCCGGCGGCAGGAGGGGTGGATGGCTACACCTTC	CASSWPAAGGVDGYTF
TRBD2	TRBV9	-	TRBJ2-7	TGTGCCAGCAGCGTAGGGACTAGCGGGGGACAATCCGAGCAGTACTTC	CASSVGTSGGQSEQYF
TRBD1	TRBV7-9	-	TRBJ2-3	TGTGCCAGCAGCCGCCGACAGGGTAGCACAGATACGCAGTATTTT	CASSRRQGSTDTQYF
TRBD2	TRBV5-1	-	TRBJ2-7	TGCGCCAGCAGCTTCCTAGCGGGGGGGACCTACGAGCAGTACTTC	CASSFLAGGTYEQYF
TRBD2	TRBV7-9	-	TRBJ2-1	TGTGCCAGCAGCTTAGCGGGACTAGCGGGGGGGCTCGATGAGCAGTTCTTC	CASSLAGLAGGLDEQFF
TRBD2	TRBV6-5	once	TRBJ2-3	TGTGCCAGCAGTTATGCCCCGGGGGGGCTGGCAGATACGCAGTATTTT	CASSYAPGGLADTQYF
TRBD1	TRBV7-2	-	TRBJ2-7	TGTGCCAGCAGCCCGCCTATAGGCTACAGGGGTTACGAGCAGTACTTC	CASSPPIGYRGYEQYF
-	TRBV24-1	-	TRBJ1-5	TGTGCCACCAGTGACAGGGGACAGCCCCAGCATTTT	CATSDRGQPQHF
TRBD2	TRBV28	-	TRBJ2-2	TGTGCCAGCAGTTTCCAGATACTAGCGGGGGGGTACACCGGGGAGCTGTTTTTT	CASSFQILAGGYTGELFF
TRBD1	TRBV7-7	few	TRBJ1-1	TGTGCCAGCAGCTTACTTACCGGGACAGTGAACACTGAAGCTTTCTTT	CASSLLTGTVNTEAFF
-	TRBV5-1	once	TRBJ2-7	TGCGCCAGCAGCCAGGGGACCTGGGAGCAGTACTTC	CASSQGTWEQYF
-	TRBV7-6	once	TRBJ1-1	TGTGCCAGCAGCTTAGGGCCAGTTGGCACTGAAGCTTTCTTT	CASSLGPVGTEAFF
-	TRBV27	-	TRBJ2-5	TGTGCCAGCAGTTTGGTTGGTAGCGCTGGGATTAAAGAGACCCAGTACTTC	CASSLVGSAGIKETQYF
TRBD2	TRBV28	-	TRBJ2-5	TGTGCCAGCGGCGGGGGGGGACCTTCAGGGGAAGAGACCCAGTACTTC	CASGGGGPSGEETQYF
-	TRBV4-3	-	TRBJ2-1	TGCGCCAGCAGCCAAAGACCGGGGTACAATGAGCAGTTCTTC	CASSQRPGYNEQFF
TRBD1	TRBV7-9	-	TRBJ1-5	TGTGCCAGCAGCTCCGGGACAGAAATGTTCAGCAATCAGCCCCAGCATTTT	CASSSGTEMFSNQPQHF
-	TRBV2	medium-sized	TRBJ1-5	TGTGCCAGCAGCTCACCAGACATTAGCAATCAGCCCCAGCATTTT	CASSSPDISNQPQHF
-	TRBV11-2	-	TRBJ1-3	TGTGCCAGCAGCCCCCGGACGGACAGTACTGGAAACACCATATATTTT	CASSPRTDSTGNTIYF
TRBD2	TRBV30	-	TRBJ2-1	TGTGCCTGGATTTCGGGGGGGGCCTACAATGAGCAGTTCTTC	CAWISGGAYNEQFF
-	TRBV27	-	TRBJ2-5	TGTGCCAGCAGTTTGGGGGGACTCCAAGAGACCCAGTACTTC	CASSLGGLQETQYF
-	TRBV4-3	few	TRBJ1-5	TGCGCCAGCAGCCAAGACCACAGTTTTGGGTATAGCAATCAGCCCCAGCATTTT	CASSQDHSFGYSNQPQHF
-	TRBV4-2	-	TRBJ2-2	TGTGCCAGCAGCCCGGACAGAATGAACACCGGGGAGCTGTTTTTT	CASSPDRMNTGELFF
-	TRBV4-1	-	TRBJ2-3	TGCGCCAGCAGAGGGGTCGACGGCGGCTGGGATCGTGGGGATACGCAGTATTTT	CASRGVDGGWDRGDTQYF
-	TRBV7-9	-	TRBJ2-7	TGTGCCAGCAGCTTACCCCGAGGCGAGCAGTACTTC	CASSLPRGEQYF
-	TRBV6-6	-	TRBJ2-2	TGTGCCAGCAGGCACATGAACACCGGGGAGCTGTTTTTT	CASRHMNTGELFF